This TCR beta chain originates from a study of T-cell memory formation after mild COVID-19. V was pared by 6 bases and J by 4 bases, with 16 bases between. The CDR3 contains 14 residues. In germline, CDR1 is KGHSH, CDR2 LQKENI. Constant-segment-primed 5'RACE gave TCR alpha and TCR beta cDNA libraries with sample barcodes and UMIs. From the 5' RACE reads, TCRdb called clonotypes with MiXCR, one entry per CDR3 protein. This table holds hundreds of thousands of distinct CDR3 sequences, around 18% found once. The sequenced sample was PBMCs or a T cell subset sorted from them (not recorded which). The sequence was collected from an adult woman who had mild COVID-19 (a few samples of this study predate the infection). Cell type and time point are not known. The V and J genes are TRBV18 and TRBJ2-7; weak D call: TRBD1 (6 bases). CDR3 sequence (DNA): TGTGCCAGCTCGCACAACAGGGAGATATACGAGCAGTACTTC. This translates into CASSHNREIYEQYF.